This passage covers 17 T cell receptor beta chains from one sample sequenced in a study of T cell responses to AZD1222 COVID-19 vaccine. Data came from immunoSEQ multiplex PCR; TCRdb stores just in-frame clones and leaves some out. The data show just over 150,000 clones, approximately 90% seen once. The sequenced sample was peripheral blood, obtained on day 0 of AZD1222 vaccination. Receptors were obtained from an adult in good health.

The chain employs TRBV9 and TRBJ1-6; D gene ambiguous. The V gene's germline CDR1 is SGDLS and CDR2 YYNGEE. The CDR3 extends over 14 amino acids. The V end lost 0 bases, the J end lost 6 bases, and 7 bases lay between the germline ends. CDR3 protein: CASSVGGGNSPLHF. The CDR3 DNA is TGTGCCAGCAGCGTAGGAGGAGGTAATTCACCCCTCCACTTT.

The chain has TRBV3-1 (or the pseudogene TRBV3-2) and TRBJ1-2, with 9 nucleotides matching TRBD1. V dropped 0 bases and J dropped 8; count of bases not matched to a gene: 7. Looked up from germline, CDR1 is LGHDT and CDR2 is YNNKEL (reference sequence). This CDR3 is built from 15 residues. CDR3 region: CASSQDLQGARGYTF. The CDR3 nucleotides read TGTGCCAGCAGCCAAGACTTACAGGGGGCGCGGGGCTACACCTTC.

The chain has TRBV4-2 and TRBJ1-5, with TRBD1 matching 7 bases. This CDR3 is 16 amino acids long. Germline values: CDR1 LGHNA, CDR2 YNFKEQ. Trimming at V came to 4 bases and at J to 1 base, leaving 7 bases not matched to a gene. As DNA, the CDR3 is TGTGCCAGCAGCCGCCGACAGGGACAAAGCAATCAGCCCCAGCATTTT. It is translated as CASSRRQGQSNQPQHF.

This clone was counted a single time. The chain links TRBV18 to TRBJ2-1, with D unresolved. With 3 bases removed from V and 0 bases from J, the gap between germline ends came to 9 bases. CDR1 KGHSH and CDR2 LQKENI come from the germline V gene. The CDR3 length is 15 residues. CDR3 sequence reads: CASSPAISSYNEQFF. DNA of the CDR3: TGTGCCAGCTCACCCGCCATTAGCTCCTACAATGAGCAGTTCTTC.

The chain's CDR3 is CASSYKGQGATMGEQFF. The CDR3 DNA reads as TGCGCCAGCAGCTACAAGGGACAGGGGGCGACTATGGGTGAGCAGTTCTTC. The rearrangement joins TRBV4-1 to TRBJ2-1; TRBD1 matches 12 bases. Germline V gene sequence: CDR1 MGHRA, CDR2 YSYEKL. The CDR3 is 17 amino acids. Trimming took 5 bases from V and 9 from J; bases not matched to a gene: 14.

The genes are TRBV28 and TRBJ2-7; 14 bases match TRBD2. This CDR3 has 19 residues. J gave up 7 bases and V 2 bases, and 16 bases lay outside the gene matches. CDR1 and CDR2 (germline): MDHEN, SYDVKM. The CDR3 protein is CASSLMPTTSGRAISEQYF. CDR3 in DNA: TGTGCCAGCAGTTTAATGCCGACGACTAGCGGGAGGGCCATTAGTGAGCAGTACTTC.

The V and J genes are TRBV9 and TRBJ2-1, with 7 nucleotides matching TRBD1. V lost 4 bases, J lost 3 bases, and 7 bases stayed unmatched. CDR1 and CDR2 from the germline V gene are SGDLS and YYNGEE. The CDR3 totals 15 residues. This chain's CDR3 is CASSFRDRSYNEQFF. The CDR3 DNA follows: TGTGCCAGCAGCTTCCGGGACAGAAGCTACAATGAGCAGTTCTTC.

V is TRBV9 and J is TRBJ2-7; 9 positions agree with TRBD2. There are 14 residues in the CDR3. Germline V lookup: CDR1 SGDLS, CDR2 YYNGEE. V trimming: 2 bases; J trimming: 3 bases; junction bases outside the gene matches: 3. CDR3 in amino acids: CASSVGSGSYEQYF. For the CDR3, the DNA is TGTGCCAGCAGCGTGGGTAGCGGGAGCTACGAGCAGTACTTC.

This clone was seen more than once but under ten times. The rearrangement links TRBV5-4 to TRBJ1-1; TRBD1 might be the D (5 bases). Germline V gene sequence: CDR1 SGHNT, CDR2 YYREEE (reference sequence). V gave up 1 base and J gave up 1 base, with 5 bases separating them. This CDR3 has 13 residues. The CDR3 protein is CASSLRGNTEAFF. The DNA for the CDR3 is TGTGCCAGCAGCTTGAGGGGGAACACTGAAGCTTTCTTT.

This chain links TRBV3-1 (or the pseudogene TRBV3-2) with TRBJ2-3; D is ambiguous. This CDR3 spans 15 amino acids. The V end was cut by 0 bases, the J end by 2 bases, with 9 bases between. Germline V gene sequence: CDR1 LGHDT, CDR2 YNNKEL (reference sequence). The CDR3 loop reads CASSQDLVNTDTQYF. In nucleotides, the CDR3 is TGTGCCAGCAGCCAAGACCTAGTGAACACAGATACGCAGTATTTT.

In DNA, the CDR3 is TGTGCCATCAGGAAGGCGGGAGGCAATGAGCAGTTCTTC. This codes for CAIRKAGGNEQFF. V is TRBV10-3 and J is TRBJ2-1; 8 bases match TRBD2. The CDR3 covers 13 residues. Germline V gene sequence: CDR1 ENHRY, CDR2 SYGVKD. The V and J ends lost 6 bases and 6 bases, in that order; junction bases with no gene match: 4.

The genes are TRBV28 and TRBJ1-3, with 7 positions matching TRBD1. Per the germline V gene, CDR1 is MDHEN and CDR2 is SYDVKM. The CDR3 has 16 residues. The ends lost 4 bases at V and 0 bases at J; junction bases unmatched: 6. CDR3 loop: CASSSPGQNSGNTIYF. Written as DNA, the CDR3 is TGTGCCAGCAGTTCGCCGGGACAGAACTCTGGAAACACCATATATTTT. Drawing the rest from reference TRBV28 and TRBJ1-3, the complete variable domain is DVKVTQSSRYLVKRTGEKVFLECVQDMDHENMFWYRQDPGLGLRLIYFSYDVKMKEKGDIPEGYSVSREKKERFSLILESASTNQTSMYLCASSSPGQNSGNTIYFGEGSWLTVV.

The rearrangement links TRBV20-1 to TRBJ2-7; no clear D. The DNA end favors TRBJ2-5, so the J call may be wrong. Germline CDR1 and CDR2: DFQATT and SNEGSKA (reference sequence). This CDR3 has 11 amino acids. Here the CDR3 reads CSATLGQTQYF. CDR3 nucleotide sequence: TGCAGTGCCACGTTAGGCCAGACCCAGTACTTC.

The chain employs TRBV12-3 or TRBV12-4 and TRBJ2-5; 10 bases line up with TRBD2. J was trimmed by 5 bases and V by 7 bases; bases with no gene match: 4. The CDR3 loop spans 13 amino acids. The CDR3 spells CASTLAGAETQYF. In DNA form, the CDR3 reads TGTGCCAGCACCCTAGCGGGGGCGGAGACCCAGTACTTC.

The J gene is TRBJ2-6, the V gene TRBV28; D might be TRBD1 (8 bases). Trimming left V 3 bases short and J 2 bases short, with 20 bases between. The V gene's germline CDR1 is MDHEN and CDR2 SYDVKM. The CDR3 length is 19 residues. The CDR3 region is CASSLVARTGTTGANVLTF. CDR3 nucleotides: TGTGCCAGCAGTTTGGTTGCCAGGACAGGGACTACTGGGGCCAACGTCCTGACTTTC. Based on the CDR3 plus reference TRBV28 and TRBJ2-6, the full variable domain is DVKVTQSSRYLVKRTGEKVFLECVQDMDHENMFWYRQDPGLGLRLIYFSYDVKMKEKGDIPEGYSVSREKKERFSLILESASTNQTSMYLCASSLVARTGTTGANVLTFGAGSRLTVL.

The gene calls are TRBV4-1 and TRBJ2-7; either TRBD1 or TRBD2 may supply D (5 bases each). CDR1 MGHRA and CDR2 YSYEKL come from the germline V gene. Trimming removed 0 bases at V and 5 bases at J, with 14 bases between. This CDR3 region has 15 residues. The CDR3 bases are TGCGCCAGCAGCCAAGAGGGGGAAGTCAAGAACGAGCAGTACTTC. The encoded protein is CASSQEGEVKNEQYF.

The chain joins TRBV29-1 to TRBJ2-1; possible D gene TRBD2, 5 bases. V lost 8 bases and J lost 0, with 11 bases in between. Germline V gene sequence: CDR1 SQVTM, CDR2 ANQGSEA. The CDR3 contains 13 residues. The CDR3 loop reads CSYLGSSYNEQFF. As DNA, the CDR3 is TGCAGCTATCTGGGGAGCTCCTACAATGAGCAGTTCTTC.